These T cell receptor beta chains were read from a single sample in a study of T cell responses to AZD1222 COVID-19 vaccine. Profiled with immunoSEQ multiplex PCR; TCRdb holds only in-frame clones, not every one. Of about 120,000 clones in the sample, around 85% were seen once. The sequenced sample was peripheral blood, obtained on day 0 of MenACWY control vaccination. These receptors came from an adult in good health. Both conserved end residues are part of each CDR3. A D gene is named only where the DNA matches it firmly. Rows may omit the clone size; those that give it use once, few, many or a size class.

CDR3: CASSIRTGTNTEAFF
DNA: TGTGCCAGCAGCATAAGGACAGGGACGAACACTGAAGCTTTCTTT
D: TRBD1
J: TRBJ1-1
size: -
V: TRBV7-6

CDR3: CASRETNYGYTF
DNA: TGTGCCAGTAGGGAGACTAACTATGGCTACACCTTC
D: -
J: TRBJ1-2
size: -
V: TRBV12-3/TRBV12-4

CDR3: CASRQTGSETQYF
DNA: TGTGCCAGCCGCCAGACAGGGAGCGAGACCCAGTACTTC
D: TRBD1
J: TRBJ2-5
size: -
V: TRBV6-5

CDR3: CASSLAGPGYGYTF
DNA: TGTGCCAGCAGCTTAGCCGGTCCTGGCTATGGCTACACCTTC
D: -
J: TRBJ1-2
size: -
V: TRBV7-9

CDR3: CASSEVPGDNQPQHF
DNA: TGTGCCAGCAGTGAAGTGCCAGGGGATAATCAGCCCCAGCATTTT
D: -
J: TRBJ1-5
size: -
V: TRBV6-1

CDR3: CASSPSQGAGELFF
DNA: TGTGCCAGCAGCCCCTCACAGGGGGCCGGGGAGCTGTTTTTT
D: TRBD1
J: TRBJ2-2
size: -
V: TRBV7-2

CDR3: CASSTERDTEAFF
DNA: TGTGCCAGCAGCACCGAGCGGGACACTGAAGCTTTCTTT
D: -
J: TRBJ1-1
size: -
V: TRBV2

CDR3: CASSSGSGWGYTF
DNA: TGTGCCAGCAGCTCAGGGTCCGGGTGGGGCTACACCTTC
D: -
J: TRBJ1-2
size: -
V: TRBV7-2

CDR3: CASSSPDRGRSQYF
DNA: TGTGCCAGCAGTTCCCCGGACAGGGGAAGGAGCCAGTACTTC
D: TRBD1
J: TRBJ2-5
size: once
V: TRBV28

CDR3: CASSVGTSSYNEQFF
DNA: TGTGCCAGCAGTGTGGGGACCAGCTCCTACAATGAGCAGTTCTTC
D: -
J: TRBJ2-1
size: -
V: TRBV28